The present T cell receptor beta chain was sequenced within a study of shared T cell receptors in the human thymus. This CDR3 has 18 amino acids. V was trimmed by 3 bases and J by 6 bases, leaving 24 bases between them. Germline V CDR1 and CDR2: SGHRS, YFSETQ. Produced via immunoSEQ multiplex PCR; TCRdb's table is partial and in-frame only. The sample has approximately 490,000 clones; about 84% are singletons. The same specimen was also included in a second study, on human thymus T cells. From that paper: Corrective surgery for congenital heart defects was being performed on the healthy Finnish infants who were the donors. Thymic samples were excised during corrective heart operations.

The sequence derives from a boy in the first two years of life with a congenital heart defect. J is TRBJ1-4 and V is TRBV5-1; tentatively, D is TRBD1 (5 bases). Sequencing was carried out using thymocytes. The CDR3 here is CASSWSWSGREPYEKLFF. The CDR3 DNA sequence: TGCGCCAGCAGCTGGAGCTGGTCAGGGCGGGAACCTTATGAAAAACTGTTTTTT.